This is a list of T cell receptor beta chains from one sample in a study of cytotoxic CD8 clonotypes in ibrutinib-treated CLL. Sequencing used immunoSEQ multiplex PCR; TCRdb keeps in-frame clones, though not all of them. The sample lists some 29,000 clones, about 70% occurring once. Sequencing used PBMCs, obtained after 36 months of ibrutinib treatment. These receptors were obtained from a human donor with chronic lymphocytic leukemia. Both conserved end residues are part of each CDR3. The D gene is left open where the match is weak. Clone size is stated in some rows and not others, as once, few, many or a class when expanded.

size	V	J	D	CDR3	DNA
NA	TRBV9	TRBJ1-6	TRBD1	CASSVDGTGGYNSPLHF	TGTGCCAGCAGCGTAGATGGGACAGGGGGCTATAATTCACCCCTCCACTTT
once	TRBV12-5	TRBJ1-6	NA	CASGLGEGISPLHF	TGTGCTAGTGGTTTGGGGGAGGGGATTTCACCCCTCCACTTT
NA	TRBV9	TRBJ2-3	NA	CASSVESILPDTQYF	TGTGCCAGCAGCGTAGAATCGATTTTACCAGATACGCAGTATTTT
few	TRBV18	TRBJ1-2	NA	CASSPPQGNYDGYTF	TGTGCCAGCTCACCACCACAGGGAAATTACGATGGCTACACCTTC
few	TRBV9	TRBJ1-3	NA	CASSVEPGLDTIYF	TGTGCCAGCAGCGTAGAGCCAGGGTTGGACACCATATATTTT
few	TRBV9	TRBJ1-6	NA	CASSRTYNSPLHF	TGTGCCAGCAGTCGGACCTATAATTCACCCCTCCACTTT
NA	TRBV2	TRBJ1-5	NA	CASSEDPGRDQPQHF	TGTGCCAGCAGTGAAGACCCTGGGAGGGATCAGCCCCAGCATTTT
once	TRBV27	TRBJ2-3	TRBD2	CASSFMSWGGADTQYF	TGTGCCAGCAGTTTCATGTCGTGGGGGGGGGCAGATACGCAGTATTTT
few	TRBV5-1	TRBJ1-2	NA	CASSFSLNRTHGYTF	TGCGCCAGCAGCTTCTCCTTAAACAGGACCCATGGCTACACCTTC
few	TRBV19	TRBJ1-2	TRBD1	CASRKRGQGAAGYTF	TGTGCCAGTCGAAAGCGGGGACAGGGGGCCGCTGGCTACACCTTC